This TCR beta chain was obtained from a study of OX40 agonist ivuxolimab in advanced cancers. Study at large: Ivuxolimab, an agonist antibody against OX40 (CD134), was given to patients. Partial responses were achieved by three patients, of whom one had hepatocellular carcinoma and two had cutaneous melanoma.

Autoimmune disease history or systemic immunosuppression excluded patients. This CDR3 comprises 16 residues. Germline V gene sequence: CDR1 MGHRA, CDR2 YSYEKL. The ends were cut back, 4 bases at V and 0 bases at J, with 13 bases in the middle. The data were produced by immunoSEQ multiplex PCR, yet TCRdb's version contains in-frame clones alone and is incomplete. The sample lists about 83,000 clones, about nine tenths occurring once. The TCR was taken from an adult with an advanced solid tumor such as melanoma, head and neck, liver or kidney cancer. This material consisted of CD4+ or CD8+ T cells sorted from blood, taken in a trial of the OX40 agonist ivuxolimab. The rearrangement uses TRBV4-1 and TRBJ2-1; possible D gene TRBD2, 6 bases. CDR3 in DNA: TGCGCCAGCAGCCGCGGGATTTCCAGCTCCTACAATGAGCAGTTCTTC. It is translated as CASSRGISSSYNEQFF.